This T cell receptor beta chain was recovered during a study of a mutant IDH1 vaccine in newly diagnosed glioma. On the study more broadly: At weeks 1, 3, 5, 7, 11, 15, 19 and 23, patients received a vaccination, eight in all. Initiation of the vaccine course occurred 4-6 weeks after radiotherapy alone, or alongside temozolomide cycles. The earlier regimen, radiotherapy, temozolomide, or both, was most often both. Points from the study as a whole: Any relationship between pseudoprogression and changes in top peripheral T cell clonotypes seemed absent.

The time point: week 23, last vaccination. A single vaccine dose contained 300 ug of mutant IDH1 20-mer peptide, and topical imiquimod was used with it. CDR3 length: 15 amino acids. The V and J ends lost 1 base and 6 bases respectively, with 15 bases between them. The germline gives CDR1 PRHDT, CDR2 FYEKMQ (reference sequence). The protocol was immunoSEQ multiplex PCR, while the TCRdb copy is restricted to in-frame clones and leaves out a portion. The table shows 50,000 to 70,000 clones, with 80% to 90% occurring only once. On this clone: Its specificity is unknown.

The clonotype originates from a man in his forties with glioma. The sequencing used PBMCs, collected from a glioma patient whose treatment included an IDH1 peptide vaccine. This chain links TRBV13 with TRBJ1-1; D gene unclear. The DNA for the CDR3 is TGTGCCAGCAGCTTAGTTCTCGGGGAGAGCGCTGAAGCTTTCTTT. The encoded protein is CASSLVLGESAEAFF.